These 7 T cell receptor beta chains came from one sample sequenced in a study of T cells in Graves' hyperthyroidism and ophthalmopathy. Amplified TCR beta CDR3 regions came from RNA transcripts. The study used the HTBI primer set for a first-round RT-PCR of the TCR CDR3. TCRdb processed the multiplex PCR reads anew with MiXCR; each CDR3 protein has one entry. The data contain roughly 740,000 distinct CDR3 sequences, about 15% of them singletons. Sequences were obtained from blood. These receptors all stem from a man younger than 35 with Graves' hyperthyroidism.

This clonotype has just a few counts. The J gene is TRBJ2-7, the V gene TRBV7-9, with 7 positions matching TRBD1. Trimming at V came to 3 bases and at J to 7 bases, leaving 3 bases not matched to a gene. The germline gives CDR1 SEHNR, CDR2 FQNEAQ (reference sequence). The CDR3 runs 12 residues. CDR3 sequence: CASSFDRDEQYF. In nucleotides, the CDR3 is TGTGCCAGCAGCTTCGACAGGGATGAGCAGTACTTC.

In its sample, this clonotype was seen a few times. CDR3 coding DNA: TGTGCCAGCAGCCCTAGCGGGACAGGGTCTGCTGGCTACACCTTC. It yields the protein CASSPSGTGSAGYTF. The chain carries TRBV7-9 and TRBJ1-2, with TRBD1 matching over 9 bases. The CDR3 length is 15 residues. V trimming: 5 bases; J trimming: 7 bases; junction bases outside the gene matches: 11. Per germline, CDR1 SEHNR and CDR2 FQNEAQ (reference sequence). Full variable domain (remainder filled in from reference TRBV7-9 and TRBJ1-2): DTGVSQNPRHKITKRGQNVTFRCDPISEHNRLYWYRQTLGQGPEFLTYFQNEAQLEKSRLLSDRFSAERPKGSFSTLEIQRTEQGDSAMYLCASSPSGTGSAGYTFGSGTRLTVV.

This clonotype came up a few times. The chain recombines TRBV6-1 with TRBJ2-7, with D hard to call. The V end lost 10 bases, the J end lost 4 bases, and 17 bases lay between the germline ends. Germline V CDR1 and CDR2: MNHNS, SASEGT. This CDR3 spans 13 amino acids. CDR3 bases: TGTGCCACCCTGGTCCCCCTTTCATACGAGCAGTACTTC. Translated: CATLVPLSYEQYF.

This clonotype was counted at least ten times. This chain uses TRBV6-5 with TRBJ2-1; D possibly matches TRBD1 or TRBD2 (5 bases each). The germline V gene encodes CDR1 MNHEY and CDR2 SVGAGI. The CDR3 sequence is 12 residues long. V dropped 0 bases and J dropped 13 bases, with 10 bases sitting between them. The CDR3 DNA reads as TGTGCCAGCAGTTACTCGGGGGTTGAACAGTTCTTC. Its translation: CASSYSGVEQFF.

The CDR3 DNA reads as TGCAGTGCTGGAGGACTAGCGGAGCAGCAGTACTTC. Its translation: CSAGGLAEQQYF. J is TRBJ2-7 and V is TRBV20-1; 10 bases agree with TRBD2. Trimming cost V 5 bases and J 8 bases; bases outside gene matches: 6. The CDR3 length is 12 residues. The germline CDR1 and CDR2 sequences are DFQATT and SNEGSKA (reference sequence).

This clonotype was detected many times. The chain combines TRBV2 with TRBJ1-5, with 8 bases that match TRBD1. With 3 bases clipped from V and 4 bases from J, the junction kept 2 bases outside the gene matches. The CDR3 runs 14 residues. CDR1 and CDR2 from the germline V gene are SNHLY and FYNNEI. CDR3 DNA sequence: TGTGCCAGCAGTGAGGGACAGGCGAATCAGCCCCAGCATTTT. Encoded protein: CASSEGQANQPQHF.

The chain links TRBV5-1 to TRBJ2-7; perhaps TRBD1 as D (6 bases). Trimming shortened V by 4 bases and J by 4 bases, and 21 bases separated the two germline ends. The CDR3 extends over 16 amino acids. Germline values: CDR1 SGHRS, CDR2 YFSETQ. CDR3 sequence (DNA): TGCGCCAGCAGCCTTGGACACAGGGATCGAGGGTACGAGCAGTACTTC. Its protein product is CASSLGHRDRGYEQYF.